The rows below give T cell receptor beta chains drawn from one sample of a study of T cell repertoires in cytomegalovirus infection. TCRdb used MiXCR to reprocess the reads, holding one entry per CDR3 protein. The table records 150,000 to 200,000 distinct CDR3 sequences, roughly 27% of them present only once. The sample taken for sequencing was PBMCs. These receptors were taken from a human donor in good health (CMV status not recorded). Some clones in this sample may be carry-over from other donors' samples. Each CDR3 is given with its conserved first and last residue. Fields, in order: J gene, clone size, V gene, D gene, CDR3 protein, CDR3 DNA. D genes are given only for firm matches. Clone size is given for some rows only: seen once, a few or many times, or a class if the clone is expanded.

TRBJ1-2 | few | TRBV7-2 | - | CASSPSGTYGYTF | TGTGCCAGCAGCCCCTCCGGGACATATGGCTACACCTTC
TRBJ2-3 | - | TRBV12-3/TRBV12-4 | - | CASSPETDTQYF | TGTGCCAGCAGTCCCGAAACAGATACGCAGTATTTT
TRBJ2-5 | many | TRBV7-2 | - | CASSLLLQETQYF | TGTGCCAGCAGCTTACTACTTCAAGAGACCCAGTACTTC
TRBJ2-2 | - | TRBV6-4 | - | CASSPGGTNTGELFF | TGTGCCAGCAGCCCAGGGGGGACGAACACCGGGGAGCTGTTTTTT
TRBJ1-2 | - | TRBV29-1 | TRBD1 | CSVEGDRANYGYTF | TGCAGCGTTGAGGGGGACAGGGCTAACTATGGCTACACCTTC
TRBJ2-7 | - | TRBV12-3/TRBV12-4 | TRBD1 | CASSSQGGQSYEQYF | TGTGCCAGCAGCTCACAAGGGGGCCAATCCTACGAGCAGTACTTC
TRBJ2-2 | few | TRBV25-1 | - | CASSGPGNTGELFF | TGTGCCAGCAGTGGTCCTGGGAACACCGGGGAGCTGTTTTTT
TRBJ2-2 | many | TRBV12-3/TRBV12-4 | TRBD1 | CASSRRTGETGELFF | TGTGCCAGCAGTCGGCGGACAGGCGAAACCGGGGAGCTGTTTTTT
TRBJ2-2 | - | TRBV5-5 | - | CASSLQGLDPGELFF | TGTGCCAGCAGCTTACAGGGTCTGGACCCCGGGGAGCTGTTTTTT
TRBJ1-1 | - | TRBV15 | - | CATSRVPRMNTEAFF | TGTGCCACCAGCAGAGTCCCCCGTATGAACACTGAAGCTTTCTTT
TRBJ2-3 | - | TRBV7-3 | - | CASSLRRETDTQYF | TGTGCCAGCAGCTTAAGAAGAGAAACAGATACGCAGTATTTT
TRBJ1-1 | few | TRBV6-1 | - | CASSLGGTTEAFF | TGTGCCAGCAGTCTGGGGGGTACCACTGAAGCTTTCTTT
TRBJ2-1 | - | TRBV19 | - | CASSMRTLGNNEQFF | TGTGCCAGTAGTATGCGTACCCTGGGGAACAATGAGCAGTTCTTC
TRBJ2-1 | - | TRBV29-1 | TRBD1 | CSGMTGPDGEQFF | TGCAGCGGGATGACAGGGCCTGACGGTGAGCAGTTCTTC
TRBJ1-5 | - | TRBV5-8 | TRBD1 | CASSLERQGWQPQHF | TGTGCCAGCAGCTTGGAACGACAGGGGTGGCAGCCCCAGCATTTT
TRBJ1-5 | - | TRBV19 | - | CASQERRSSNQPQHF | TGTGCCAGTCAAGAGAGGAGGTCAAGCAATCAGCCCCAGCATTTT
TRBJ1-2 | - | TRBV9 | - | CASSVGQTRGYTF | TGTGCCAGCAGCGTAGGACAGACGCGCGGCTACACCTTC
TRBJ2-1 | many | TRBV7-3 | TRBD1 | CASSLRQGRFGEQFF | TGTGCCAGCAGCTTAAGACAGGGGAGGTTTGGTGAGCAGTTCTTC
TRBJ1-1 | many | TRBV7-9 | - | CASSLAGGGGTEAFF | TGTGCCAGCAGCTTAGCGGGAGGGGGGGGGACTGAAGCTTTCTTT
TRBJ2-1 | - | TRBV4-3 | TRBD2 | CASSPGTGRGEQFF | TGCGCCAGCAGCCCAGGGACGGGGAGGGGTGAGCAGTTCTTC
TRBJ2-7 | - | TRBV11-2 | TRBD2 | CGSSLKRGRGLSYEQYF | TGTGGCAGCAGTTTGAAGAGAGGGAGGGGCCTCTCCTACGAGCAGTACTTC
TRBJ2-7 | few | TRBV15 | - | CATSRDRSSYEQYF | TGTGCCACCAGCAGAGACAGGAGCTCCTACGAGCAGTACTTC
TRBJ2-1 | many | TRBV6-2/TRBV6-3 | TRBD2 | CASIGAGVTYNEQFF | TGTGCCAGCATAGGAGCGGGGGTTACCTACAATGAGCAGTTCTTC
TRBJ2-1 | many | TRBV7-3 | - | CASSLGDEQFF | TGTGCCAGCAGTTTAGGAGATGAGCAGTTCTTC
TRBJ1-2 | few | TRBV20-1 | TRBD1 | CSAGDRADLGGYTF | TGCAGTGCTGGAGACAGGGCGGATTTGGGAGGCTACACCTTC
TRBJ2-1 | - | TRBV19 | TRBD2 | CASRPLAGGRSEQFF | TGTGCCAGTCGACCCTTAGCGGGGGGGCGGAGTGAGCAGTTCTTC
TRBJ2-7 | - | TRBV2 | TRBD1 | CASRRTGANEQYF | TGTGCCAGCAGGCGGACAGGGGCAAACGAGCAGTACTTC
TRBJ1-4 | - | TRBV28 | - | CAGSLLDSNEKLFF | TGTGCCGGCAGTTTATTGGATAGTAATGAAAAACTGTTTTTT
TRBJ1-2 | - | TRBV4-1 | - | CASSQAFSQDAGYGYTF | TGCGCCAGCAGCCAGGCTTTTTCGCAGGACGCAGGCTATGGCTACACCTTC
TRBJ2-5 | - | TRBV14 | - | CASSQDRYAETQYF | TGTGCCAGCAGCCAAGACCGATACGCGGAGACCCAGTACTTC
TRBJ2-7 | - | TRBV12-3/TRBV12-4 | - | CASSPFSYEQYF | TGTGCCAGCAGCCCCTTCTCCTACGAGCAGTACTTC
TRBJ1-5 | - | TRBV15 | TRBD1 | CATSRDRAFNQPQHF | TGTGCCACCAGCAGGGACAGGGCGTTCAATCAGCCCCAGCATTTT
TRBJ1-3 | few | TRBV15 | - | CATSRSLGNTIYF | TGTGCCACCAGCAGGTCTCTGGGGAACACCATATATTTT
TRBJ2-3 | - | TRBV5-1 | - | CASSLGVPRTDTQYF | TGCGCCAGCAGCTTGGGAGTTCCCCGCACAGATACGCAGTATTTT
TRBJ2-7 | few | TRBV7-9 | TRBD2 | CASTPGLAGSYEQYF | TGTGCCAGCACCCCGGGACTAGCGGGGTCCTACGAGCAGTACTTC
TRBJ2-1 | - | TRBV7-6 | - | CASSASPVGSELFF | TGTGCCAGCAGCGCGAGCCCAGTGGGGAGTGAGCTGTTCTTC
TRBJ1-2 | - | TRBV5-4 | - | CASSLGGLDSSLGYTF | TGTGCCAGCAGCTTGGGAGGCCTGGACAGTTCCTTGGGCTACACCTTC
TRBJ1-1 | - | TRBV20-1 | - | CSAIDPRLSSTEAFF | TGCAGTGCTATAGATCCCCGATTAAGCAGCACTGAAGCTTTCTTT
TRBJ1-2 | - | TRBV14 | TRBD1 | CASSRQGFYGYTF | TGTGCCAGCAGCCGACAGGGGTTCTATGGCTACACCTTC
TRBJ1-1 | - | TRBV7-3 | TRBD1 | CASSLEGQGEAFF | TGTGCCAGCAGCCTAGAGGGACAGGGGGAAGCTTTCTTT
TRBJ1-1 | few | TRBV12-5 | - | CASGSGRINTEAFF | TGTGCTAGTGGTTCGGGACGGATAAACACTGAAGCTTTCTTT
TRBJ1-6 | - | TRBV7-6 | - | CASSFRSAAGGGNSPLHF | TGTGCCAGCAGCTTTCGTTCGGCCGCCGGTGGGGGTAATTCACCCCTCCACTTT
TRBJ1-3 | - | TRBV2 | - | CASRGGTIYF | TGTGCCAGCAGGGGCGGGACCATATATTTT
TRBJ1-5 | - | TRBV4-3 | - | CASSHLPIGQETNQPQHF | TGCGCCAGCAGCCATCTCCCGATAGGGCAGGAAACCAATCAGCCCCAGCATTTT
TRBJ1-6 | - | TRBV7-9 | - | CASSASGVQNSPLHF | TGTGCCAGCAGCGCATCAGGCGTACAAAATTCACCCCTCCACTTT
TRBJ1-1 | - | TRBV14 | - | CASAATLNTEAFF | TGTGCCAGCGCAGCGACTTTGAACACTGAAGCTTTCTTT
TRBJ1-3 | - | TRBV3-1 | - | CASSPQGWGSSGNTIYF | TGTGCCAGCAGCCCCCAAGGTTGGGGAAGCTCTGGAAACACCATATATTTT
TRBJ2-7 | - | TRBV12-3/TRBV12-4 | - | CASSPRPQGTGEQYF | TGTGCCAGCAGTCCACGGCCACAGGGTACGGGAGAGCAGTACTTC
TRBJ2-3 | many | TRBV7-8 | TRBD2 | CASSLAERGTLDTQYF | TGTGCCAGCAGCTTAGCTGAGCGGGGGACCCTCGATACGCAGTATTTT
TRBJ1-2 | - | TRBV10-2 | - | CASSSSGTNYGYTF | TGCGCCAGCAGTTCTTCCGGGACCAACTATGGCTACACCTTC
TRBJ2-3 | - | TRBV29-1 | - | CSVVGWPRLTDTQYF | TGCAGCGTTGTTGGTTGGCCAAGATTAACAGATACGCAGTATTTT
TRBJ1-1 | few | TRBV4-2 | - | CASSQDDGNTEAFF | TGTGCCAGCAGCCAAGACGATGGGAACACTGAAGCTTTCTTT
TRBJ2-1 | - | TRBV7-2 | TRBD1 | CASSHSSGTGEDEQFF | TGTGCCAGCAGTCACTCCTCCGGGACAGGGGAGGATGAGCAGTTCTTC
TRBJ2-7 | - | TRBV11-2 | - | CASSPSPSYEQYF | TGTGCCAGCAGCCCCTCCCCTTCCTACGAGCAGTACTTC
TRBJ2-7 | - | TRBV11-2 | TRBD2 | CASSSQRGYYEQYF | TGTGCCAGCAGCTCACAGCGGGGGTACTACGAGCAGTACTTC
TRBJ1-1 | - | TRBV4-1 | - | CASSQDLEGEAFF | TGCGCCAGCAGCCAAGATCTGGAGGGTGAAGCTTTCTTT
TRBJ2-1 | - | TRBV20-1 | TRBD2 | CSARRGGRDEQFF | TGCAGTGCTAGACGGGGGGGCCGTGATGAGCAGTTCTTC